A selection of T cell receptor beta chains follows, all from one sample in a study of T cell responses to AZD1222 COVID-19 vaccine. Clones were read by immunoSEQ multiplex PCR, and TCRdb kept only the in-frame ones, dropping some. This table has about 150,000 clones, about nine tenths appearing once. The sample here was peripheral blood, taken 28 days after the second AZD1222 dose. These receptors were taken from an adult who received the AZD1222 COVID-19 vaccine. CDR3s include the opening cysteine and the closing phenylalanine or tryptophan. D genes are given only for firm matches. Size is stated for part of the rows, as once, few or many counts, or as a class when the clone is expanded.

V,size,D,J,DNA,CDR3
TRBV4-1,-,-,TRBJ1-4,TGCGCCAGCAGCCCCCGGGACACCAATGAAAAACTGTTTTTT,CASSPRDTNEKLFF
TRBV4-3,-,-,TRBJ2-5,TGCGCCAGCAGCCAAGGGGGGGGCGGAGAGACCCAGTACTTC,CASSQGGGGETQYF
TRBV18,-,TRBD1,TRBJ1-5,TGTGCCAGCTCACCCGACAGGGGGGGCAATCAGCCCCAGCATTTT,CASSPDRGGNQPQHF
TRBV7-8,once,-,TRBJ2-3,TGTGCCAGCAGCTTAGTTGGGACGCCCACAGATACGCAGTATTTT,CASSLVGTPTDTQYF
TRBV6-2/TRBV6-3,-,TRBD1,TRBJ2-1,TGTGCCAGCAGTCCGACAGGGAGAAATGAGCAGTTCTTC,CASSPTGRNEQFF
TRBV7-2,-,TRBD1,TRBJ2-5,TGTGCCAGCAGCTTATACAGGGGAGCCGGGACCCAGTACTTC,CASSLYRGAGTQYF
TRBV2,-,-,TRBJ2-2,TGTGCCAGCAGTGGGCAGGGGGGGAACACCGGGGAGCTGTTTTTT,CASSGQGGNTGELFF
TRBV11-2,-,-,TRBJ2-7,TGTGCCAGCAGCTTAGCCCCAGGGGGGCACTCCTACGAGCAGTACTTC,CASSLAPGGHSYEQYF
TRBV10-3,-,-,TRBJ1-2,TGTGCCATCACCCGGGGAGGGGACTATGGCTACACCTTC,CAITRGGDYGYTF
TRBV29-1,-,TRBD1,TRBJ2-7,TGCAGCGTTGACAGGGGTGTGGGACAGGGCTACGAGCAGTACTTC,CSVDRGVGQGYEQYF
TRBV15,-,-,TRBJ2-7,TGTGCCACCTCTTTGGGCTACGAGCAGTACTTC,CATSLGYEQYF
TRBV9,-,TRBD2,TRBJ2-1,TGTGCCAGCAGCGTAGCGGGGAGGGGTAACAATGAGCAGTTCTTC,CASSVAGRGNNEQFF
TRBV18,-,TRBD1,TRBJ2-7,TGTGCCAGCTCACCCCAGACAGGGGGCGCTTACGAGCAGTACTTC,CASSPQTGGAYEQYF
TRBV7-2,-,-,TRBJ2-1,TGTGCCAGCAGCTCAGCCACTTTCGCATACAATGAGCAGTTCTTC,CASSSATFAYNEQFF
TRBV5-1,-,-,TRBJ2-3,TGCGCCAGCAGCTTCCAGGGTTTAGGGACAGATACGCAGTATTTT,CASSFQGLGTDTQYF
TRBV28,-,TRBD2,TRBJ2-2,TGTGCCAGCAGTCGGGGAGGGGCTGTTGCCGGGGAGCTGTTTTTT,CASSRGGAVAGELFF
TRBV5-1,few,TRBD2,TRBJ2-2,TGCGCCAGCAGCTTTAGGGGCGGGGGCACCGGGGAGCTGTTTTTT,CASSFRGGGTGELFF
TRBV29-1,-,-,TRBJ1-5,TGCAGCGTGGCCCGAGGGACTGGAGAAAATCAGCCCCAGCATTTT,CSVARGTGENQPQHF
TRBV28,-,TRBD1,TRBJ2-7,TGTGCCACCGTGGACAGGGGGCTTTTTTACGAGCAGTACTTC,CATVDRGLFYEQYF
TRBV7-3,-,-,TRBJ2-2,TGTGCCAGCAGCTTACAGGCCGCGAACACCGGGGAGCTGTTTTTT,CASSLQAANTGELFF
TRBV28,-,TRBD1,TRBJ2-7,TGTGCCAGCAGTAATTCCAGGGGGCACTACTTC,CASSNSRGHYF
TRBV5-8,once,-,TRBJ2-4,TGTGCCAGCAGCGCGCTAGTAGCCAAAAACATTCAGTACTTC,CASSALVAKNIQYF